These 2 T cell receptor beta chains were sequenced from one sample in a study of T cell responses to AZD1222 COVID-19 vaccine. Libraries were prepared by immunoSEQ multiplex PCR; TCRdb keeps only in-frame clonotypes and omits some of them. The sample consists of roughly 150,000 clones, more than 85% of them appearing once. This sample comprised peripheral blood, obtained on day 0 of AZD1222 vaccination. The receptors originated from an adult in good health.

The chain is built from TRBV28 and TRBJ1-2; 7 bases agree with TRBD1. The germline V gene encodes CDR1 MDHEN and CDR2 SYDVKM. The junction had 15 bases not matched to a gene; V was cut back by 6 bases and J by 8 bases. The length of the CDR3 is 15 residues. The CDR3 region has the DNA TGTGCCAGCAGCTTCCCCCCTCGACAGGGTAGGGGCTACACCTTC. It specifies CASSFPPRQGRGYTF.

This clone occurred once. This chain uses TRBV3-1 (or the pseudogene TRBV3-2) with TRBJ2-1; either TRBD1 or TRBD2 may fit D (5 bases each). The V gene lost 1 base and the J gene lost 9 bases, with 10 bases spanning the gap. The V gene's germline CDR1 is LGHDT and CDR2 YNNKEL (reference sequence). This CDR3 has 13 residues. The CDR3 sequence: CASSQVGGGEQFF. The CDR3 DNA sequence: TGTGCCAGCAGCCAAGTAGGTGGGGGTGAGCAGTTCTTC.